A selection of T cell receptor beta chains follows, all from one sample in a study of cytomegalovirus exposure and HLA in healthy donors. The table came from immunoSEQ multiplex PCR; TCRdb's copy has only in-frame clones and leaves some out. The data show about 77,000 clones, about four fifths seen once. The sequencing sample was made of PBMCs. The receptor source for this set is a middle-aged man in good health and CMV-seronegative. CDR3s include the opening cysteine and the closing phenylalanine or tryptophan. D genes are given only for firm matches. Clone size appears in some rows only: once, few, many, or a class for an expanded clone.

j_call clone_size v_call d_call cdr3_aa cdr3_nt
TRBJ2-7 NA TRBV7-9 TRBD1 CASSKTGIYEQYF TGTGCCAGCAGCAAGACAGGGATCTACGAGCAGTACTTC
TRBJ2-5 few TRBV4-1 TRBD2 CASSQLLAGEQETQYF TGCGCCAGCAGCCAACTCCTAGCGGGGGAACAAGAGACCCAGTACTTC
TRBJ1-3 few TRBV6-5 NA CASSRQSYSGNTIYF TGTGCCAGCAGTCGACAGAGCTACTCTGGAAACACCATATATTTT
TRBJ2-7 NA TRBV4-1 NA CASSQVENRDGSGEQYF TGCGCCAGCAGCCAAGTTGAGAACAGAGATGGTTCTGGCGAGCAGTACTTC
TRBJ2-5 NA TRBV5-1 TRBD2 CASSSEPWTSGEFGQETQYF TGCGCCAGCAGCTCCGAACCCTGGACTAGCGGGGAATTCGGGCAAGAGACCCAGTACTTC
TRBJ2-5 NA TRBV18 NA CASSPNTLRPGGTAKTQYF TGTGCCAGCTCACCAAACACCCTCCGACCTGGGGGGACGGCAAAGACCCAGTACTTC
TRBJ1-2 NA TRBV5-1 TRBD1 CASRAGTGGFGYTF TGCGCCAGCAGAGCCGGGACAGGGGGCTTTGGCTACACCTTC
TRBJ1-2 few TRBV11-1 TRBD1 CASSSTGGNYGYTF TGTGCCAGCAGCTCCACAGGGGGGAACTATGGCTACACCTTC
TRBJ1-3 NA TRBV7-2 NA CASSPGWAPGGNTIYF TGTGCCAGCAGCCCAGGGTGGGCCCCGGGTGGAAACACCATATATTTT
TRBJ2-1 few TRBV5-1 TRBD1 CASSLVGTAYNEQFF TGCGCCAGCAGCTTGGTTGGGACAGCCTACAATGAGCAGTTCTTC
TRBJ1-5 once TRBV7-8 NA CASSPGTTVYSNQPQHF TGTGCCAGCAGCCCGGGAACGACGGTATATAGCAATCAGCCCCAGCATTTT
TRBJ1-1 NA TRBV7-6 NA CASSLNRVNTEAFF TGTGCCAGCAGCTTGAACAGGGTGAACACTGAAGCTTTCTTT
TRBJ1-4 NA TRBV2 NA CASSDGGKLFF TGTGCCAGCAGTGATGGGGGGAAACTGTTTTTT
TRBJ1-3 once TRBV7-2 NA CASSPNPGRTAHTIYF TGTGCCAGCAGCCCGAACCCGGGAAGAACGGCCCACACCATATATTTT
TRBJ1-5 few TRBV5-8 TRBD1 CASSEDRGHQPQHF TGTGCCAGCAGCGAAGACAGGGGACATCAGCCCCAGCATTTT
TRBJ1-1 NA TRBV19 TRBD1 CASSIRQGTMNTEAFF TGTGCCAGTAGTATTAGACAGGGGACAATGAACACTGAAGCTTTCTTT
TRBJ1-1 NA TRBV29-1 NA CSVVGQGAFF TGCAGCGTTGTGGGGCAGGGGGCTTTCTTT
TRBJ2-4 NA TRBV5-6 NA CASKLGPSSSLAKNIQYF TGTGCCAGCAAACTGGGGCCCTCTTCTTCTCTAGCCAAAAACATTCAGTACTTC
TRBJ1-2 NA TRBV4-2 TRBD1 CASSQQSPRDRANYGYTF TGTGCCAGCAGCCAACAGTCCCCCCGGGACAGGGCGAACTATGGCTACACCTTC
TRBJ1-2 few TRBV7-9 NA CASSSLPRGNNYGYTF TGTGCCAGCAGCTCACTCCCCCGGGGAAACAACTATGGCTACACCTTC
TRBJ1-6 NA TRBV2 NA CASSGLMDSSSYNSPLHF TGTGCCAGCAGTGGCTTAATGGACAGTAGCTCCTATAATTCACCCCTCCACTTT
TRBJ1-5 NA TRBV28 TRBD1 CASRQGTNQPQHF TGTGCCAGCAGACAGGGGACAAATCAGCCCCAGCATTTT
TRBJ1-5 few TRBV7-6 NA CASSSLDSSNQPQHF TGTGCCAGCAGCTCCCTAGACAGTAGCAATCAGCCCCAGCATTTT
TRBJ2-1 NA TRBV30 NA CAWSALWGRGTYNEQFF TGTGCCTGGAGTGCCCTCTGGGGACGGGGGACCTACAATGAGCAGTTCTTC
TRBJ1-2 NA TRBV7-3 NA CASSFDRNYGYTF TGTGCCAGCAGCTTCGACAGAAACTATGGCTACACCTTC
TRBJ1-1 NA TRBV7-3 NA CASSFERLVNTEAFF TGTGCCAGCAGCTTCGAACGGTTGGTGAACACTGAAGCTTTCTTT
TRBJ1-1 NA TRBV11-2 NA CASSLFGEAFF TGTGCCAGCAGCTTATTCGGTGAAGCTTTCTTT
TRBJ1-1 NA TRBV29-1 NA CSVGGGTEAFF TGCAGCGTTGGGGGAGGTACTGAAGCTTTCTTT
TRBJ2-5 NA TRBV7-6 NA CASSLIRETQYF TGTGCCAGCAGCTTAATCCGTGAGACCCAGTACTTC
TRBJ2-1 few TRBV9 TRBD1 CASSLRQGNEQFF TGTGCCAGCAGCTTAAGACAGGGCAATGAGCAGTTCTTC
TRBJ2-3 NA TRBV7-3 TRBD2 CASSLQKPTSGGSGDTQYF TGTGCCAGCAGCTTACAAAAACCGACTAGCGGGGGGTCGGGAGATACGCAGTATTTT
TRBJ1-6 NA TRBV27 TRBD1 CASTFSTGGYNSPLHF TGTGCCAGCACCTTCTCGACAGGGGGGTATAATTCACCCCTCCACTTT
TRBJ2-3 NA TRBV30 NA CAWVGTPGSTDTQYF TGTGCCTGGGTCGGAACCCCGGGGAGCACAGATACGCAGTATTTT
TRBJ2-7 NA TRBV13 NA CASSLNRAYEQYF TGTGCCAGCAGCTTAAACCGAGCCTACGAGCAGTACTTC
TRBJ1-4 NA TRBV30 NA CAWSNRANEKLFF TGTGCCTGGAGTAACAGGGCTAATGAAAAACTGTTTTTT
TRBJ1-5 NA TRBV6-4 TRBD1 CASSPDRGPILQPQHF TGTGCCAGCAGCCCGGACAGGGGCCCTATATTGCAGCCCCAGCATTTT
TRBJ1-6 few TRBV5-1 NA CASSLETVRNSPLHF TGCGCCAGCAGCTTGGAGACAGTGCGGAATTCACCCCTCCACTTT
TRBJ2-7 few TRBV5-5 TRBD1 CASSFLPDRVHEQYF TGTGCCAGCAGCTTTCTGCCTGACAGGGTCCACGAGCAGTACTTC
TRBJ2-7 NA TRBV18 NA CASSLHHGQDEQYF TGTGCCAGCTCACTTCACCACGGCCAGGACGAGCAGTACTTC
TRBJ2-5 NA TRBV4-1 TRBD2 CASSQVAGGRETQYF TGCGCCAGCAGCCAAGTAGCGGGGGGGCGAGAGACCCAGTACTTC
TRBJ2-1 NA TRBV6-5 TRBD1 CASSFRGLSYNEQFF TGTGCCAGCAGCTTCAGGGGGCTTTCCTACAATGAGCAGTTCTTC
TRBJ1-1 NA TRBV5-1 TRBD1 CASSFTGVMNTEAFF TGCGCCAGCAGCTTCACAGGGGTAATGAACACTGAAGCTTTCTTT
TRBJ1-1 once TRBV28 TRBD1 CASRTGGANTEAFF TGTGCCAGCAGGACAGGGGGGGCGAACACTGAAGCTTTCTTT
TRBJ2-1 NA TRBV15 NA CATSRTGLREQFF TGTGCCACCAGCAGAACAGGGTTACGCGAGCAGTTCTTC
TRBJ2-1 once TRBV30 TRBD1 CAWTTQGANEQFF TGTGCCTGGACCACCCAGGGGGCCAATGAGCAGTTCTTC
TRBJ2-1 NA TRBV5-4 TRBD2 CASSLPSGDTSYNEQFF TGTGCCAGCAGCTTGCCTAGCGGGGATACCTCCTACAATGAGCAGTTCTTC
TRBJ1-2 NA TRBV25-1 NA CASSGTVYGYTF TGTGCCAGCAGTGGGACAGTCTATGGCTACACCTTC
TRBJ1-5 NA TRBV7-9 TRBD1 CASSLTGVLQPQHF TGTGCCAGCAGCTTAACAGGGGTACTTCAGCCCCAGCATTTT
TRBJ2-3 NA TRBV11-3 NA CASSLGGDTDTQYF TGTGCCAGCAGCTTAGGGGGGGACACAGATACGCAGTATTTT
TRBJ1-1 NA TRBV19 NA CASSFLATGLNTEAFF TGTGCCAGTAGTTTTCTCGCCACAGGACTGAACACTGAAGCTTTCTTT
TRBJ1-2 few TRBV5-1 NA CASSAGSVNYGYTF TGCGCCAGCAGCGCAGGGTCCGTCAACTATGGCTACACCTTC
TRBJ1-3 many TRBV7-9 NA CASSLAPGDSGNTIYF TGTGCCAGCAGCTTAGCGCCAGGGGACTCTGGAAACACCATATATTTT
TRBJ1-2 NA TRBV5-1 TRBD1 CASSEASGTETGYTF TGCGCCAGCAGCGAGGCCTCAGGGACAGAGACTGGCTACACCTTC
TRBJ1-3 few TRBV6-5 NA CASSYGQGWTIYF TGTGCCAGCAGTTACGGGCAGGGCTGGACCATATATTTT
TRBJ2-3 NA TRBV27 TRBD2 CASSKSRLAGGPLRTDTQYF TGTGCCAGCAGTAAAAGTCGTCTAGCGGGGGGGCCGCTTAGAACAGATACGCAGTATTTT
TRBJ2-5 NA TRBV29-1 NA CSVGPQETQYF TGCAGCGTCGGTCCCCAAGAGACCCAGTACTTC
TRBJ1-3 NA TRBV15 NA CATSRDTFSGNTIYF TGTGCCACCAGCAGAGATACTTTCTCTGGAAACACCATATATTTT
TRBJ2-4 once TRBV30 TRBD1 CAWGTGAIQYF TGTGCCTGGGGAACAGGGGCCATTCAGTACTTC